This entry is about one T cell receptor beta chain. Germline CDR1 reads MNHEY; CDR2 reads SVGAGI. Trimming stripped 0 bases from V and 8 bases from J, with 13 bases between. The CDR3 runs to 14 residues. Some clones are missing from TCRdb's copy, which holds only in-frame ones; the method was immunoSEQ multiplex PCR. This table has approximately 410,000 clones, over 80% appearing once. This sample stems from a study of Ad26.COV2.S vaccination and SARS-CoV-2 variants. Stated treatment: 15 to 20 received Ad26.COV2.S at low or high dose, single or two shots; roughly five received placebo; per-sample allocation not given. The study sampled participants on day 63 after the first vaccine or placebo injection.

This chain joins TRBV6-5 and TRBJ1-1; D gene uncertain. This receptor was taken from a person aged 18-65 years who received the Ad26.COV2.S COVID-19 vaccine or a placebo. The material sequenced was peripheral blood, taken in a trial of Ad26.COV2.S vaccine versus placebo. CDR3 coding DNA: TGTGCCAGCAGTTACTCGATATTGCCTAAAGAAGCTTTCTTT. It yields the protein CASSYSILPKEAFF.